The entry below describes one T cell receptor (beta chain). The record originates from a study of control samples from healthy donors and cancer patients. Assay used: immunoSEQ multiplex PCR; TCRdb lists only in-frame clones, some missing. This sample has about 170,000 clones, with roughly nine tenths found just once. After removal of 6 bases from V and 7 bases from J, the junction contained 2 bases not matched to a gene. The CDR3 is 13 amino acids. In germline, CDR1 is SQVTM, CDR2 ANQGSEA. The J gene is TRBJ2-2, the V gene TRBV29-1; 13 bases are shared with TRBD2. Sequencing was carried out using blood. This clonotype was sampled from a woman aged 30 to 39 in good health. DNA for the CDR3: TGCAGCGTACGGACTAGCGGGGGCGGGGAGCTGTTTTTT. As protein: CSVRTSGGGELFF.